Listed below are T cell receptor beta chains from one sample, sequenced in a study of T-cell memory formation after mild COVID-19. TCRdb processed the 5' RACE reads anew with MiXCR; each CDR3 protein has one entry. The sample consists of 500,000 to 650,000 distinct CDR3 sequences, less than 25% of them appearing once. The sample taken for sequencing was PBMCs or a T cell subset sorted from them (not recorded which). The receptors here all came from an adult woman who had mild COVID-19 (a few samples of this study predate the infection). Cell type and time point are not known. Each CDR3 is given with its conserved first and last residue. Each record gives: V gene, CDR3 protein.

v_call: TRBV2
cdr3_aa: CATSWGRGNEKLFF

v_call: TRBV7-8
cdr3_aa: CASSPRTSGSFDEQFF

v_call: TRBV9
cdr3_aa: CASSVSQTNYGYTF

v_call: TRBV27
cdr3_aa: CASSSRGLRETQYF

v_call: TRBV3-1
cdr3_aa: CASSQERARVGYGYTF

v_call: TRBV7-9
cdr3_aa: CASSFSGRAPSSYNEQFF

v_call: TRBV5-1
cdr3_aa: CASSLSGNDYGYTF

v_call: TRBV20-1
cdr3_aa: CSAPRDRSSYEQYF

v_call: TRBV12-3/TRBV12-4
cdr3_aa: CASSLQDYEQYF

v_call: TRBV29-1
cdr3_aa: CSVGREAAHGNTIYF

v_call: TRBV20-1
cdr3_aa: CSAGSGGVGTEAFF

v_call: TRBV29-1
cdr3_aa: CSVRAEGETQYF

v_call: TRBV4-3
cdr3_aa: CASSHGLAGSSYNEQFF

v_call: TRBV5-1
cdr3_aa: CASSFTGVRDYEQYF

v_call: TRBV11-3
cdr3_aa: CASSIRTLRGEKLFF

v_call: TRBV20-1
cdr3_aa: CSAVDRWNTEAFF

v_call: TRBV2
cdr3_aa: CASSVKGNGNTEAFF

v_call: TRBV3-1
cdr3_aa: CASSPTWVSTEAFF

v_call: TRBV19
cdr3_aa: CASTGAGTVGEKLFF

v_call: TRBV15
cdr3_aa: CATRKDRGRDSPLHF

v_call: TRBV12-3/TRBV12-4
cdr3_aa: CASSLTGRDGYGYTF

v_call: TRBV18
cdr3_aa: CASSPSTGGAGSGANVLTF

v_call: TRBV30
cdr3_aa: CAWTQQGEGQLVF

v_call: TRBV7-2
cdr3_aa: CASRDIGTFGDEQFF

v_call: TRBV10-3
cdr3_aa: CAISESLVGYTF

v_call: TRBV7-2
cdr3_aa: CASSLVGGSGDEQYF

v_call: TRBV20-1
cdr3_aa: CSARDPLSTSGVTDTQYF

v_call: TRBV3-1
cdr3_aa: CASRRGSTNTGELFF

v_call: TRBV27
cdr3_aa: CASRDRPNTGELFF

v_call: TRBV19
cdr3_aa: CASSGRTQETQYF

v_call: TRBV7-3
cdr3_aa: CASSPGLSTTDTQYF

v_call: TRBV7-9
cdr3_aa: CASSLAGALEVTGELFF

v_call: TRBV5-1
cdr3_aa: CASSLGPIQANTIYF

v_call: TRBV12-3/TRBV12-4
cdr3_aa: CASTPDWTSGHGYTF

v_call: TRBV4-1
cdr3_aa: CASSRVGTENTEAFF

v_call: TRBV7-3
cdr3_aa: CASSLSPGRNYEQYF

v_call: TRBV9
cdr3_aa: CASSPRLAQSSYNEQFF

v_call: TRBV15
cdr3_aa: CATSRDRDRGNSPLHF